The 3 T cell receptor beta chains presented below share a single source sample, sequenced in a study of control samples from healthy donors and cancer patients. TCRdb's table, derived via immunoSEQ multiplex PCR, lists solely in-frame clones and lacks some. The sample carries around 55,000 clones, 95% to 96% recorded once. Sample: blood. The origin of the receptors is a woman aged 18-29 years in good health.

The chain is built from TRBV19 and TRBJ1-4, with 7 positions matching TRBD1. This CDR3 comprises 17 residues. Germline lookup yields CDR1 LNHDA and CDR2 SQIVND (reference sequence). Losses at the gene ends were 7 bases for V and 1 base for J; bases not matched to a gene: 12. The CDR3 reads CASKRKGGGRTNEKLFF. In DNA, the CDR3 is TGTGCCAGTAAAAGGAAAGGAGGGGGCCGAACTAATGAAAAACTGTTTTTT.

The V call is TRBV11-2, the J call TRBJ1-1, with D uncertain. The CDR3 has 14 amino acids. The germline CDR1 and CDR2 sequences are SGHAT and FQNNGV. V was clipped by 2 bases and J by 2 bases, with 9 bases between them. The CDR3 reads CASSLFRRNTEAFF. The CDR3 coding sequence is TGTGCCAGCAGCTTATTCCGGCGTAACACTGAAGCTTTCTTT.

The chain couples TRBV12-3 or TRBV12-4 to TRBJ1-1; D unresolved. Between the trimmed V and J ends, which lost 6 bases and 3 bases, there was a span of 5 bases. The length of the CDR3 is 11 residues. CDR3 amino acids: CASRIYTEAFF. Here the CDR3 DNA reads TGTGCCAGCAGAATCTACACTGAAGCTTTCTTT.